This paragraph reports one T cell receptor (beta chain). This sample was included in a study of control samples from healthy donors and cancer patients. TCRdb keeps only in-frame clones here, not all; method: immunoSEQ multiplex PCR. Of roughly 180,000 clones listed, approximately 91% are singletons. Germline CDR1 is MNHNY and CDR2 is SVGAGI (reference sequence). The CDR3 is 14 amino acids. Trimming shortened V by 6 bases and J by 4 bases, and 15 bases separated the two germline ends. The chain carries TRBV6-6 and TRBJ1-1, with a weak D call TRBD1 (5 bases). Sequenced material: blood. This clonotype was obtained from a woman aged 40-49 years in good health. Written as DNA, the CDR3 is TGTGCCAGCAGCTTACAGGCCACGGGCACTGAAGCTTTCTTT. As protein: CASSLQATGTEAFF.